This entry describes one T cell receptor (beta chain). Its antigen specificity is not known. Base-call qualities are not available, and no considerably larger clone is one nucleotide away. The data derive from a study of T cell responses to AZD1222 COVID-19 vaccine (dated by TCRdb to the early 2020s). For context, the study as a whole: AZD1222 recipients given second doses at about 4 weeks or at about 12 weeks were pooled, since spike-specific TCR depth and breadth were not found to differ between the two schedules. Enrollment into the trials was organized by age into subgroups of 18-55, 56-69 and 70-plus years, and those subgroups contained approximately 160, 26 and 62 TCR-sequenced participants, respectively. A total of 230 to 250 trial participants underwent TCR sequencing, of whom 200 to 220 received two doses of AZD1222 and about 25 received two doses of the MenACWY control vaccine.

The CDR3 regions of human TCRbeta chains were subjected to immunosequencing. Per the source publication's procedure: TCRs in the repertoires were matched against a reference library of SARS-CoV-2-specific TCRs that had been generated with the MIRA antigen-specificity platform. Breadth was defined as the fraction of unique TCRs that were SARS-CoV-2-associated, and depth was defined as the fraction of total T cells that were SARS-CoV-2-associated. Using the MIRA data, every spike-specific TCR was mapped to the spike region that the TCR reacted to and assigned to either a CD4 or a CD8 class. Log10-transformed breadth and depth values were compared by one-way ANOVA with Sidak's multiple comparisons tests. This immuneACCESS table, as held by TCRdb, lists in-frame sequences with V and J called but not all clones. Of the missing ones, under half trace to an unresolved V gene in checked studies; the others have no known cause. V and J calls and clone size are copied from that table; D and trimming were computed from the DNA. This sample is represented by 60,000 to 75,000 clones; roughly 82% of them were singletons. Clones ranked in the top ten supply roughly 20% of the sample.

Study-level results and caveats: Reportedly, close to half of the unique spike-specific TCRs recognized epitopes lying outside the regions that are mutated in the B.1.351 and B.1.1.7 variants. CD4 TCRs associated with the vaccine covered the entire spike protein, and the dominant responses were in regions 160-218 and 743-854. In the small 56-69-year group, the increase in depth fell short of significance, most likely because of low power. Conclusions about previously exposed vaccinees are limited because only six or seven AZD1222 recipients were SARS-CoV-2 seropositive at baseline. After two AZD1222 doses, both the breadth and the depth of spike-specific TCRs were significantly higher than at day 0 and than in MenACWY recipients. Because no day 14 peak-response samples were available, repertoires were characterized only after the peak T cell response. Participants were mostly white British, with more females than males. The authors suggested clonal diversity may have been underestimated.

Interpreted using the paper, the time point label stands for: baseline before first vaccination. Vaccinee samples came from UK trials COV001 and COV002, including a single-blind randomized controlled phase 2/3 trial of AZD1222 (ChAdOx1 nCoV-19) in healthy adults. For TCRbeta chain sequencing, PBMC samples from trial participants were taken at day 0 and at day 28 after the second dose. The CDR3 holds 18 amino acids from the cysteine to the phenylalanine. Only the CDR3 DNA is retained, 54 bases long and in frame from the first base. Trimming removed 8 bases from V and 10 bases from J; the gene matches leave 24 bases unexplained. CDR1 and CDR2, per the germline V gene (reference sequence), are MNHEY and SMNVEV.

The source is an adult in good health. Sequenced here: peripheral blood, sampled on day 0 of AZD1222 vaccination. This sequence uses TRBV27 and TRBJ2-4; 9 nucleotides in the junction match TRBD2. In nucleotide form, the sequence is TGTGCCAGCGGAGAACAGGGGCCGGATGATTTAGCGGGAGATATTCAGTACTTC. This is translated as CASGEQGPDDLAGDIQYF.